These 14 T cell receptor beta chains were all obtained from the same sample, sequenced in a study of cytomegalovirus exposure and HLA in healthy donors (dated by TCRdb to about 2017). Libraries came from the immunoSEQ multiplex PCR assay. The multiplex PCR relied on a mix of 60 forward primers for TCR Vbeta segments and 13 reverse primers for TCR Jbeta segments. The table comes from immuneACCESS by way of TCRdb, which keeps in-frame sequences with V and J called. Part of the clones is missing from these tables; in studies checked, under half for an unresolved V gene and the rest for unknown reasons. This sample gives 150,000 to 200,000 clones in total; 70% to 90% of them show up just once. The ten largest clones represent 2% to 2.5% of the sample. Sequenced input: PBMCs. These TCRs come from a woman in her fifties or sixties in good health and CMV-seronegative.

CDR3: CASSIVGGPHEQYF. The CDR3 bases are TGTGCCAGTAGTATCGTGGGAGGGCCCCACGAGCAGTACTTC. J is TRBJ2-7 and V is TRBV19; 7 nucleotides line up with TRBD2. CDR1 is LNHDA and CDR2 is SQIVND in the germline V gene (reference sequence). Trimming removed 3 bases from V and 5 bases from J; junction bases left unmatched: 7. There are 14 residues in the CDR3.

The V gene is TRBV27, the J gene TRBJ2-6; D is unresolved. Germline V gene sequence: CDR1 MNHEY, CDR2 SMNVEV (reference sequence). The CDR3 is made up of 13 amino acids. V lost 7 bases and J 4 bases, leaving 8 bases between the germline ends. The CDR3 loop reads CASTQRGANVLTF. CDR3 coding DNA: TGTGCCAGCACTCAACGGGGGGCCAACGTCCTGACTTTC.

V usage is TRBV5-1 and J usage is TRBJ2-2, with D possibly matching TRBD2 (6 bases). The V end lost 6 bases, the J end lost 0 bases, and 12 bases lay between the germline ends. The CDR3 has 15 residues. Germline CDR1 is SGHRS and CDR2 is YFSETQ. In DNA form, the CDR3 reads TGCGCCAGCACCGGGACTCTCGCGAACACCGGGGAGCTGTTTTTT. Translating gives CASTGTLANTGELFF.

CDR3 residues: CASSLLAGSYNEQFF. The CDR3 nucleotides are TGTGCCAGCAGCTTACTAGCGGGTTCCTACAATGAGCAGTTCTTC. This chain links TRBV7-9 with TRBJ2-1, with 8 bases lining up with TRBD2. Germline CDR1 SEHNR, CDR2 FQNEAQ (reference sequence). The length of the CDR3 is 15 residues. The trim removed 2 bases at V and 1 base at J, leaving 1 base unmatched.

This clone was detected only a few times. The V gene is TRBV4-3, the J gene TRBJ1-5; TRBD1 is a possible D gene (6 bases). V was clipped by 4 bases and J by 9 bases, with 16 bases between them. This CDR3 is 14 amino acids long. Germline CDR1 LGHNA, CDR2 YSLEER. The CDR3 sequence: CASSPGGQIRPQHF. CDR3 coding DNA: TGCGCCAGCAGCCCCGGGGGGCAGATAAGGCCCCAGCATTTT.

The table lists this clone with a few counts. The chain couples TRBV11-1 to TRBJ2-1; D call uncertain. This CDR3 contains 12 residues. Per germline, CDR1 SGHAT and CDR2 FQDESV (reference sequence). The V end lost 2 bases, the J end lost 6 bases, and 5 bases lay between the germline ends. The CDR3 spells CASSLLPNEQFF. The CDR3 DNA sequence: TGTGCCAGCAGCTTACTCCCCAATGAGCAGTTCTTC.

The gene calls are TRBV2 and TRBJ2-3; 10 bases are shared with TRBD2. Germline CDR1 SNHLY, CDR2 FYNNEI. V gave up 8 bases and J gave up 5 bases; unmatched junction bases: 10. The CDR3 contains 15 residues. The CDR3 bases are TGTGCCAGCCGGCTAGGGCTAGCGGGAGTAGATACGCAGTATTTT. Translated, it gives CASRLGLAGVDTQYF. The full variable domain, in which reference TRBV2 and TRBJ2-3 provide the parts outside the CDR3, is EPEVTQTPSHQVTQMGQEVILRCVPISNHLYFYWYRQILGQKVEFLVSFYNNEISEKSEIFDDQFSVERPDGSNFTLKIRSTKLEDSAMYFCASRLGLAGVDTQYFGPGTRLTVL.

This clone was observed a single time. V usage is TRBV5-6 and J usage is TRBJ2-5; 7 bases align to TRBD2. The trim removed 2 bases at V and 3 bases at J, leaving 4 bases unmatched. CDR3 length: 14 residues. The germline gives CDR1 SGHDT, CDR2 YYEEEE. DNA of the CDR3: TGTGCCAGCAGCTTCGGACTAGGGGAAGAGACCCAGTACTTC. As protein: CASSFGLGEETQYF.

The genes are TRBV30 and TRBJ2-5, with 11 nucleotides matching TRBD2. The DNA end favors TRBJ2-7, so the J call may be wrong. This CDR3 is 15 amino acids long. The V gene's germline CDR1 is GTSNPN and CDR2 SVGIG (reference sequence). The CDR3, as DNA: TGTGCCTCCTCTTATGGGACTAGCGGATCCTACGAGCAGTACTTC. This translates into CASSYGTSGSYEQYF.

This clone came up a few times. V gene TRBV28 combines with J gene TRBJ2-1; 14 nucleotides align to TRBD2. Trimming at V came to 6 bases and at J to 6 bases, leaving 10 bases not matched to a gene. The CDR3 length is 17 residues. Germline assignment: CDR1 MDHEN and CDR2 SYDVKM. The CDR3 sequence is CASSYGSGTSGSNEQFF. The CDR3, as DNA: TGTGCCAGCAGCTATGGGTCCGGGACTAGCGGGAGCAATGAGCAGTTCTTC.

CDR3: CASSSMTSGAYEQYF. CDR3 nucleotides: TGTGCCAGCAGTTCAATGACTAGCGGGGCCTACGAGCAGTACTTC. The chain uses TRBV28 and TRBJ2-7; 11 nucleotides agree with TRBD2. Looked up from germline, CDR1 is MDHEN and CDR2 is SYDVKM. V lost 4 bases and J lost 2; bases outside the gene matches: 4. The CDR3 contains 15 residues. Combining the CDR3 with reference TRBV28 and TRBJ2-7 gives the whole variable domain DVKVTQSSRYLVKRTGEKVFLECVQDMDHENMFWYRQDPGLGLRLIYFSYDVKMKEKGDIPEGYSVSREKKERFSLILESASTNQTSMYLCASSSMTSGAYEQYFGPGTRLTVT.

The chain employs TRBV10-1 and TRBJ2-1, with 7 bases that match TRBD2. The CDR3 is 16 amino acids. Germline lookup yields CDR1 WNHNN and CDR2 SYGVQD (reference sequence). The J segment lost 1 base and the V segment lost 7 bases, leaving 10 bases of the junction unmatched. CDR3 sequence reads: CASTRGDYSSYNEQFF. The CDR3, as DNA: TGCGCCAGCACTCGAGGGGACTACTCATCCTACAATGAGCAGTTCTTC.

V and J are TRBV9 and TRBJ2-3; D not resolved. With 4 bases removed from V and 5 bases from J, the gap between germline ends came to 8 bases. This CDR3 contains 12 residues. Germline V gives CDR1 SGDLS, CDR2 YYNGEE. The CDR3 spells CASSPSEDTQYF. DNA of the CDR3: TGTGCCAGCAGCCCCTCAGAAGATACGCAGTATTTT.

The chain combines TRBV7-2 with TRBJ1-1, with D perhaps TRBD1 (6 bases). The CDR3 loop spans 13 amino acids. Germline lookup yields CDR1 SGHTA and CDR2 FQGNSA. V was trimmed by 8 bases and J by 8 bases, leaving 18 bases between them. The CDR3 reads CASSSPGGAEAFF. The CDR3 DNA reads TGTGCCAGCTCTTCCCCCGGGGGGGCAGAAGCTTTCTTT.